The 4 T cell receptor beta chains in this list originate from one sample, sequenced in a study of cytomegalovirus exposure and HLA in healthy donors. PCR used 60 Vbeta primers and 13 Jbeta primers. Some clones are missing from TCRdb's copy, which holds only in-frame ones; the method was immunoSEQ multiplex PCR. The sample lists around 200,000 clones, around 83% seen once, with around 1.5% in the top ten. The sequenced sample consisted of PBMCs. The receptors were gathered from a man aged 50-59 years in good health and CMV-seronegative.

The J gene is TRBJ2-1, the V gene TRBV7-3; TRBD2 matches at 11 bases. Germline V gene data show CDR1 as SGHTA and CDR2 as FQGTGA. V lost 4 bases and J lost 5; bases outside the gene matches: 4. The CDR3 sequence is 15 residues long. CDR3 DNA sequence: TGTGCCAGCAGCTGGAAGACTAGCGGGAACAATGAGCAGTTCTTC. Amino acids: CASSWKTSGNNEQFF.

CDR3 bases: TGTGCCAGCAGTTTATATTGGGCGGGCACCGGGGAGCTGTTTTTT. Translated: CASSLYWAGTGELFF. This chain uses TRBV27 with TRBJ2-2; D perhaps matches TRBD2 (5 bases). Per the germline V gene, CDR1 is MNHEY and CDR2 is SMNVEV (reference sequence). Trimming pared 1 base from V and 4 bases from J, leaving 10 bases between. The CDR3 totals 15 residues.

The chain is built from TRBV27 and TRBJ2-3; possibly TRBD2 for D (7 bases). Trimming pared 3 bases from V and 3 bases from J, leaving 13 bases between. The CDR3 runs 15 residues. Germline assignment: CDR1 MNHEY and CDR2 SMNVEV (reference sequence). The CDR3 DNA is TGTGCCAGCAGTTTTAGGGGGGGCCGAACAGATACGCAGTATTTT. It codes for CASSFRGGRTDTQYF.

The chain links TRBV5-6 to TRBJ2-3; 12 bases are a match to TRBD2. CDR3 length: 15 amino acids. Germline loops: CDR1 SGHDT, CDR2 YYEEEE. V lost 4 bases, J lost 7 bases, and 7 bases stayed unmatched. The CDR3 bases are TGTGCCAGCAGCCCGACTAGCGGGAGTGTGCATACGCAGTATTTT. Protein product: CASSPTSGSVHTQYF.